This T cell receptor (beta chain) was captured in a study of T cell responses to AZD1222 COVID-19 vaccine. Looking at the study overall: Second-dose schedules of about 4 or about 12 weeks were combined. Study-wide points: Variant regions that are unmutated are reportedly the target of nearly half of spike-specific TCRs.

The method was immunoSEQ multiplex PCR; TCRdb's version includes in-frame clones alone and lacks a portion of them. In the table there are about 130,000 clones, approximately 90% of which are singletons. The CDR3 spans 14 residues. Trimming stripped 0 bases from V and 3 bases from J, with 10 bases between. This clone was detected only once. Its cognate antigen is unknown. The chain carries TRBV5-3 and TRBJ2-7, with D uncertain. TRBV5-3 has ORF status, its function being uncertain. This sequence originates from an adult in good health. Specimen: peripheral blood, collected on day 0 of AZD1222 vaccination. The CDR3 DNA follows: TGTGCCAGAAGCTTGGATAGCACGTTCTACGAGCAGTACTTC. Translation gives CARSLDSTFYEQYF.